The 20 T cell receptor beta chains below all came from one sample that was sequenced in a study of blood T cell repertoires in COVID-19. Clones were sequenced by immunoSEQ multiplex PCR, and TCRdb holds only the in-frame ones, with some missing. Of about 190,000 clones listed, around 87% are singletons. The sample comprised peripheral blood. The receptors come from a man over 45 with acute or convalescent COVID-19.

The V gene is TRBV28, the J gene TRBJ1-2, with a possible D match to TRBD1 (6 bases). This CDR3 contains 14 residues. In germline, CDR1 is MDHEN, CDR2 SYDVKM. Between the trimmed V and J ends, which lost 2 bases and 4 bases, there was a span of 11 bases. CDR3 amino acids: CASSLDRPVYGYTF. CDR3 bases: TGTGCCAGCAGTTTAGACAGGCCCGTCTATGGCTACACCTTC.

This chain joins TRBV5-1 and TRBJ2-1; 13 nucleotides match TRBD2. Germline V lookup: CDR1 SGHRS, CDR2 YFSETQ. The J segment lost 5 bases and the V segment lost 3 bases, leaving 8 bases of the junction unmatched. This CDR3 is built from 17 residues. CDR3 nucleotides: TGCGCCAGCAGCTCCCGGACTAGCGGGAGAGAGAACAATGAGCAGTTCTTC. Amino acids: CASSSRTSGRENNEQFF.

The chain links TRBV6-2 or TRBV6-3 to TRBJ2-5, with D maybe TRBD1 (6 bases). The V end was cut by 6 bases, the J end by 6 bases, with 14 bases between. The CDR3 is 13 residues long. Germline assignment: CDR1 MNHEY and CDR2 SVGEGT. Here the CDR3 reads CASSLRDIQTQYF. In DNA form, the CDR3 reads TGTGCCAGCAGCCTCCGGGACATACAGACCCAGTACTTC.

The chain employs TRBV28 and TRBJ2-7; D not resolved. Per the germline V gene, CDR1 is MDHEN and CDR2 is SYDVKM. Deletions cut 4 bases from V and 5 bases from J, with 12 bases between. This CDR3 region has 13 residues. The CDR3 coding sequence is TGTGCCAGCAGTTACGACACGGTCAACGAGCAGTACTTC. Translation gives CASSYDTVNEQYF.

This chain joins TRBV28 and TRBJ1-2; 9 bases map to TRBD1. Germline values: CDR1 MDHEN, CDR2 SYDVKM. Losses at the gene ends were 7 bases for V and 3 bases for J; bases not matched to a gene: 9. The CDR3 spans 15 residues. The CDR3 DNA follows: TGTGCCAGCACCATGGGACAGGGCAGCTACTATGGCTACACCTTC. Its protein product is CASTMGQGSYYGYTF.

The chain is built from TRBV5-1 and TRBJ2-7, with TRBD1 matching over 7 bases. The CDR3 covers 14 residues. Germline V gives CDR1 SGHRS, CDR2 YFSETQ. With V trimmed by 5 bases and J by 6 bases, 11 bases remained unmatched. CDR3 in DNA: TGCGCCAGCAGAACGGGACAGTGGGGCGTCGAGCAGTACTTC. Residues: CASRTGQWGVEQYF. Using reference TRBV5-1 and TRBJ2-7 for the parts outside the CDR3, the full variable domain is KAGVTQTPRYLIKTRGQQVTLSCSPISGHRSVSWYQQTPGQGLQFLFEYFSETQRNKGNFPGRFSGRQFSNSRSEMNVSTLELGDSALYLCASRTGQWGVEQYFGPGTRLTVT.

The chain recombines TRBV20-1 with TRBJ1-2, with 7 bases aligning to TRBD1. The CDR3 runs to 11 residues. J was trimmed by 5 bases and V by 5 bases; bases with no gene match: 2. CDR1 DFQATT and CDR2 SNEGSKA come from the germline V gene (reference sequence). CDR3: CSAPGGYGYTF. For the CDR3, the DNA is TGCAGTGCTCCAGGGGGTTATGGCTACACCTTC.

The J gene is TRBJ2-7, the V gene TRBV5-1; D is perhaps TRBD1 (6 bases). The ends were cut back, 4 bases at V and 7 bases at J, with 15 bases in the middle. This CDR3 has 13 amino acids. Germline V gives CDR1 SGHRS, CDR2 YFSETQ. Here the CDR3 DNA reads TGCGCCAGCAGCCCGGGACACCGCCTGGAGCAGTACTTC. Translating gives CASSPGHRLEQYF.

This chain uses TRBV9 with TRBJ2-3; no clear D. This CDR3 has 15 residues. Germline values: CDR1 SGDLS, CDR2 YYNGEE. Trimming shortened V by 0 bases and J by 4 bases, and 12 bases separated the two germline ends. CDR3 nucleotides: TGTGCCAGCAGCGTAGAAGATTCCCAGGCAGATACGCAGTATTTT. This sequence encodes CASSVEDSQADTQYF. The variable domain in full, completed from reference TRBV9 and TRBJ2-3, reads DSGVTQTPKHLITATGQRVTLRCSPRSGDLSVYWYQQSLDQGLQFLIQYYNGEERAKGNILERFSAQQFPDLHSELNLSSLELGDSALYFCASSVEDSQADTQYFGPGTRLTVL.

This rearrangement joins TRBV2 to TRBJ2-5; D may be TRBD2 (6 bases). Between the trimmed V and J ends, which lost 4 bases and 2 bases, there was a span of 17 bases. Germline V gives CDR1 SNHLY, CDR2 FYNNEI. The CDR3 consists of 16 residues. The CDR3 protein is CASSVSWDLLQETQYF. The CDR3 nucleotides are TGTGCCAGCAGTGTTTCCTGGGACTTACTGCAAGAGACCCAGTACTTC. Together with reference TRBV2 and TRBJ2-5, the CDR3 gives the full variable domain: EPEVTQTPSHQVTQMGQEVILRCVPISNHLYFYWYRQILGQKVEFLVSFYNNEISEKSEIFDDQFSVERPDGSNFTLKIRSTKLEDSAMYFCASSVSWDLLQETQYFGPGTRLLVL.

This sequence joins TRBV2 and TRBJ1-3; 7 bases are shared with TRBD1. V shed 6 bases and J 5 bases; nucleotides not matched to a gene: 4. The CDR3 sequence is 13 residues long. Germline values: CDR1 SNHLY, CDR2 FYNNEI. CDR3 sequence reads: CASSGDSRNTIYF. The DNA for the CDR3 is TGTGCCAGCAGCGGGGACAGCAGAAACACCATATATTTT.

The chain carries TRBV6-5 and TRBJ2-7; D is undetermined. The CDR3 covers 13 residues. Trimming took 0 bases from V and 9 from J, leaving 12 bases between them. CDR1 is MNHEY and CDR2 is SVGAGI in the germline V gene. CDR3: CASSYSRLERQYV. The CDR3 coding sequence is TGTGCCAGCAGTTACTCAAGGTTGGAGAGGCAGTACGTC.

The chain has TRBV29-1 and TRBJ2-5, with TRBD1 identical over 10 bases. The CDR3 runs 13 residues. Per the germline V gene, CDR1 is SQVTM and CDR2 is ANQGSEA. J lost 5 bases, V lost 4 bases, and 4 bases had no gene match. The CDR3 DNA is TGCAGCGTTGGGGGACAGGGGTTTGAGACCCAGTACTTC. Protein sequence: CSVGGQGFETQYF.

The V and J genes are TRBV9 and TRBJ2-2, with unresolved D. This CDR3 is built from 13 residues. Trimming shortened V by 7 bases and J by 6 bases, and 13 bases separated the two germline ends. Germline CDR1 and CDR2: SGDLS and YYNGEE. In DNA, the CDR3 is TGTGCCAGCGGGCCGCCGGTGTCCGGGGAGCTGTTTTTT. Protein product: CASGPPVSGELFF.

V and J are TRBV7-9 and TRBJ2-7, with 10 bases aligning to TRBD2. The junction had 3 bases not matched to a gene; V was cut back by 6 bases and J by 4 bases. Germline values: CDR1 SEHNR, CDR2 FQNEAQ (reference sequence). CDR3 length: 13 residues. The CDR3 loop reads CASSSSGGYEQYF. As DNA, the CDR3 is TGTGCCAGCAGTAGTAGCGGGGGGTACGAGCAGTACTTC.

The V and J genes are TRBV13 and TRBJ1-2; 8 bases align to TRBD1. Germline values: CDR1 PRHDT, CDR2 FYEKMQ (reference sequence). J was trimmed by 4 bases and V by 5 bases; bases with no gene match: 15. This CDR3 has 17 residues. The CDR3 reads CASSAAVNRGNSYGYTF. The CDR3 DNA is TGTGCCAGCAGCGCCGCAGTCAACAGGGGGAACTCCTATGGCTACACCTTC.

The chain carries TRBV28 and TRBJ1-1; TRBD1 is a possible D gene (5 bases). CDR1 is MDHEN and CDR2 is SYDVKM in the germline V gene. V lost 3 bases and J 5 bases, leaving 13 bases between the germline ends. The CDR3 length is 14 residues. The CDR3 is CASSFPRRGTEAFF. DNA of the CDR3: TGTGCCAGCAGTTTTCCGCGGAGGGGAACTGAAGCTTTCTTT. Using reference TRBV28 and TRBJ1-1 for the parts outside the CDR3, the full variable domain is DVKVTQSSRYLVKRTGEKVFLECVQDMDHENMFWYRQDPGLGLRLIYFSYDVKMKEKGDIPEGYSVSREKKERFSLILESASTNQTSMYLCASSFPRRGTEAFFGQGTRLTVV.

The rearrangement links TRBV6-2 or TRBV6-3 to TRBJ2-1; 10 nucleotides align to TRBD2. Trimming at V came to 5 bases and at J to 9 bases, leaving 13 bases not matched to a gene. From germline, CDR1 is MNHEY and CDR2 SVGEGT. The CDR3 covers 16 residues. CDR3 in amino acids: CASSPRGAGGRVEQFF. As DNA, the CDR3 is TGTGCCAGCAGTCCCCGCGGAGCGGGGGGGCGGGTTGAGCAGTTCTTC.

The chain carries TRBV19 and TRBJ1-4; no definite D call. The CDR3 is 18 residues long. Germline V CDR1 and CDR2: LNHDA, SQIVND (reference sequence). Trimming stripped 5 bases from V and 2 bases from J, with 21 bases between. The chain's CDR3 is CASSPHMAGLGTNEKLFF. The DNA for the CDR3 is TGTGCCAGTAGTCCCCATATGGCCGGACTCGGTACTAATGAAAAACTGTTTTTT.

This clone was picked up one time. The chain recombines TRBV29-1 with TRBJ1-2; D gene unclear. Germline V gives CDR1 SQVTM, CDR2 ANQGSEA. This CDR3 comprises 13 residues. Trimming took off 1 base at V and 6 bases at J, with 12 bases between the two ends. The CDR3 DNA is TGCAGCGTTGAAGTCCGGGGTTTCGATGGCTACACCTTC. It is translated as CSVEVRGFDGYTF. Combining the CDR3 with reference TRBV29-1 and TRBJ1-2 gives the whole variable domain SAVISQKPSRDICQRGTSLTIQCQVDSQVTMMFWYRQQPGQSLTLIATANQGSEATYESGFVIDKFPISRPNLTFSTLTVSNMSPEDSSIYLCSVEVRGFDGYTFGSGTRLTVV.